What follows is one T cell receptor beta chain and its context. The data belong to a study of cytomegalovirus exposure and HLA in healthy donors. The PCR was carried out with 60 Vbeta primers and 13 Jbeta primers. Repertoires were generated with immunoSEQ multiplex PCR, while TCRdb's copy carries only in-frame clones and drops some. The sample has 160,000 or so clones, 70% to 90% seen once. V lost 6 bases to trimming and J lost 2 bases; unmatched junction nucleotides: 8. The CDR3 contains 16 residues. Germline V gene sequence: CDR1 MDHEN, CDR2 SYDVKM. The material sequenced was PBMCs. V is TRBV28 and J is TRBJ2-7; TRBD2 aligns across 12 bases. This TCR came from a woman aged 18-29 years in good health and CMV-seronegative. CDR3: CASSHRTSGAAYEQYF. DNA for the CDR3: TGTGCCAGCAGCCACCGGACTAGCGGGGCAGCCTACGAGCAGTACTTC. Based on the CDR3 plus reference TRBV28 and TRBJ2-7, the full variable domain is DVKVTQSSRYLVKRTGEKVFLECVQDMDHENMFWYRQDPGLGLRLIYFSYDVKMKEKGDIPEGYSVSREKKERFSLILESASTNQTSMYLCASSHRTSGAAYEQYFGPGTRLTVT.